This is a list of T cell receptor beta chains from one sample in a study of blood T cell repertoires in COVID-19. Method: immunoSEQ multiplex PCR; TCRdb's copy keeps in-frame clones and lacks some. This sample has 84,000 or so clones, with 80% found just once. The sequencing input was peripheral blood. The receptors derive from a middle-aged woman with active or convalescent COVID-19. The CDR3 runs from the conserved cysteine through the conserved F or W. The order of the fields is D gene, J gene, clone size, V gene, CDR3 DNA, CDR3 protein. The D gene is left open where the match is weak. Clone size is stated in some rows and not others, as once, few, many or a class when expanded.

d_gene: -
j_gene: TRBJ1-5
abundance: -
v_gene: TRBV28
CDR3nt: TGTGCCAGCACGGCAGGGCTAGATCAGCCCCAGCATTTT
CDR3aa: CASTAGLDQPQHF

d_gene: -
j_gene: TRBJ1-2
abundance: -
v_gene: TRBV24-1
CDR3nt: TGTGCCACCAGTGATTTGGCAGAAAACTATGGCTACACCTTC
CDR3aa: CATSDLAENYGYTF

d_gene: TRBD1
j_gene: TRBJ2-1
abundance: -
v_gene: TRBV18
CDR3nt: TGTGCCAGCTGCCCCAGGACAGGGGGGTACAATGAGCAGTTCTTC
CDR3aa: CASCPRTGGYNEQFF

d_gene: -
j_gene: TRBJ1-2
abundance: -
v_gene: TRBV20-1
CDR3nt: TGCAGTGCTAGATTCCGGTATGGCTACACCTTC
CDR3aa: CSARFRYGYTF

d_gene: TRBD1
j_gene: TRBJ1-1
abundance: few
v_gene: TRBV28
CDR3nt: TGTGCCAGCAGCCCCTACCGAGACAGGGGTACTGAAGCTTTCTTT
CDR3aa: CASSPYRDRGTEAFF

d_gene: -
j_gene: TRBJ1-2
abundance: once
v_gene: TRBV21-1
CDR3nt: TGTGCCAGCAGCAATCATCAGGGAAGTTATGGCTACACCTTC
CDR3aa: CASSNHQGSYGYTF

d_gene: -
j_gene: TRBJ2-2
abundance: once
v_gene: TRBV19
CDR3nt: TGTGCCAGTAGGCTCCCGGGACAAAGCACCGGGGAGCTGTTTTTT
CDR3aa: CASRLPGQSTGELFF

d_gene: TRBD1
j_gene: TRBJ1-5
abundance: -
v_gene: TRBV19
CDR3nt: TGTGCCAGTAGCCTGGGGACAGGGAGGAGTAATTCGGGCAATCAGCCCCAGCATTTT
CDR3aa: CASSLGTGRSNSGNQPQHF

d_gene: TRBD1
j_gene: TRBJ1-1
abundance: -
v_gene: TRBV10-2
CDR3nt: TGCGCCAGCAGGGCGGGACAGGGGGCCAACACTGAAGCTTTCTTT
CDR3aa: CASRAGQGANTEAFF

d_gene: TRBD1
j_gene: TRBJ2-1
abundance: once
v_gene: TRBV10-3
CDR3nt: TGTGCCATCAGTGCGTATTTCGCCACAGGGGCTTTCTCCTACAATGAGCAGTTCTTC
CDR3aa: CAISAYFATGAFSYNEQFF

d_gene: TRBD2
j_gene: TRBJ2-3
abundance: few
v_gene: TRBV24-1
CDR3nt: TGTGCCACCGATAGTGGACTAGCGGGAGAGGCGAGCACAGATACGCAGTATTTT
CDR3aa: CATDSGLAGEASTDTQYF